The 18 T cell receptor beta chains below were found in one sample sequenced in a study of technical replicates of blood from several donors. Clones were read by immunoSEQ multiplex PCR, and TCRdb kept only the in-frame ones, dropping some. The sample holds roughly 81,000 clones, around 85% seen once. Sample: PBMCs. The receptors originated from a human donor in good health. Some clones in this sample may be carry-over from other donors' samples.

The sample holds one count of this clone. The chain recombines TRBV18 with TRBJ1-6, with 7 bases identical to TRBD1. The CDR3 runs 16 residues. J lost 10 bases, V lost 2 bases, and 11 bases had no gene match. Germline lookup yields CDR1 KGHSH and CDR2 LQKENI. CDR3 nucleotide sequence: TGTGCCAGCTCACCAAGAAGAGGGAACAGGGGCTCACCCCTCCACTTT. Residues: CASSPRRGNRGSPLHF. The whole variable domain, remainder taken from reference TRBV18 and TRBJ1-6, is NAGVMQNPRHLVRRRGQEARLRCSPMKGHSHVYWYRQLPEEGLKFMVYLQKENIIDESGMPKERFSAEFPKEGPSILRIQQVVRGDSAAYFCASSPRRGNRGSPLHFGNGTRLTVT.

The V and J genes are TRBV18 and TRBJ2-3; D is possibly TRBD2 (5 bases). Per germline, CDR1 KGHSH and CDR2 LQKENI. Trimming took off 3 bases at V and 0 bases at J, with 10 bases between the two ends. The CDR3 extends over 15 amino acids. This CDR3 reads CASSPWRTSTDTQYF. As DNA, the CDR3 is TGTGCCAGCTCACCCTGGCGGACTAGCACAGATACGCAGTATTTT.

This chain joins TRBV7-2 and TRBJ2-1; no clear D. Trimming stripped 2 bases from V and 5 bases from J, with 13 bases between. Germline CDR1 is SGHTA and CDR2 is FQGNSA. The CDR3 extends over 15 amino acids. The CDR3 DNA reads as TGTGCCAGCAGCTTATTACGAGCCTCGAACAATGAGCAGTTCTTC. Translating it yields CASSLLRASNNEQFF.

This clone was seen once. V gene TRBV15 combines with J gene TRBJ2-1; 8 bases are a match to TRBD2. Trimming took 0 bases from V and 5 from J; bases not matched to a gene: 6. Germline V CDR1 and CDR2: LNHNV, YYDKDF (reference sequence). The CDR3 consists of 16 residues. As DNA, the CDR3 is TGTGCCACCAGCAGAGACAGCGGGGGTACGCACAATGAGCAGTTCTTC. The encoded protein is CATSRDSGGTHNEQFF. The full variable domain, its missing parts supplied by reference TRBV15 and TRBJ2-1, is DAMVIQNPRYQVTQFGKPVTLSCSQTLNHNVMYWYQQKSSQAPKLLFHYYDKDFNNEADTPDNFQSRRPNTSFCFLDIRSPGLGDTAMYLCATSRDSGGTHNEQFFGPGTRLTVL.

V and J are TRBV27 and TRBJ2-3; D is possibly TRBD2 (6 bases). The CDR3 runs 16 residues. The V end was cut by 1 base, the J end by 0 bases, with 11 bases between. Germline values: CDR1 MNHEY, CDR2 SMNVEV (reference sequence). The CDR3 here is CASSLFGGTSTDTQYF. The CDR3, as DNA: TGTGCCAGCAGTTTATTTGGCGGGACTAGCACAGATACGCAGTATTTT.

The chain recombines TRBV6-1 with TRBJ2-7; 9 bases are a match to TRBD2. From germline, CDR1 is MNHNS and CDR2 SASEGT. This CDR3 contains 14 residues. The V and J ends lost 7 bases and 2 bases, in that order; junction bases with no gene match: 6. The CDR3 reads CASKPGLAAYEQYF. DNA for the CDR3: TGTGCCAGCAAACCGGGACTAGCTGCCTACGAGCAGTACTTC.

The CDR3: CASSNTTGLSGNTIYF. The CDR3 region has the DNA TGTGCCAGCTCAAATACGACAGGGCTGAGTGGAAACACCATATATTTT. This chain links TRBV18 with TRBJ1-3; TRBD1 aligns across 7 bases. Germline V gene lookup returns CDR1 KGHSH and CDR2 LQKENI. The CDR3 has 16 residues. V was clipped by 5 bases and J by 3 bases; unmatched bases: 10.

J is TRBJ2-2 and V is TRBV7-9, with 8 positions matching TRBD2. There are 15 residues in the CDR3. V trimming: 5 bases; J trimming: 5 bases; junction bases outside the gene matches: 7. Germline values: CDR1 SEHNR, CDR2 FQNEAQ (reference sequence). This CDR3 is CASSLNSGGTGELFF. CDR3 DNA: TGTGCCAGCAGCCTCAACAGCGGGGGAACCGGGGAGCTGTTTTTT.

This chain uses TRBV5-1 with TRBJ2-5; unclear D gene. The CDR3 contains 11 residues. The ends were cut back, 4 bases at V and 1 base at J, with 2 bases in the middle. Per the germline V gene, CDR1 is SGHRS and CDR2 is YFSETQ. For the CDR3, the DNA is TGCGCCAGCAGCCTCCAAGAGACCCAGTACTTC. Residues: CASSLQETQYF.

The V and J genes are TRBV5-8 and TRBJ2-3, with TRBD2 as a possible D gene (6 bases). CDR1 is SGHTS and CDR2 is YDEGEE in the germline V gene. V was trimmed by 4 bases and J by 4 bases, leaving 16 bases between them. This CDR3 contains 15 residues. This CDR3 is CASSDLPSGADTQYF. CDR3 bases: TGTGCCAGCAGCGACCTACCATCGGGGGCAGATACGCAGTATTTT.

This clone was seen only once. This chain uses TRBV9 with TRBJ2-1; possibly TRBD2 for D (6 bases). The CDR3 runs to 15 residues. Germline lookup yields CDR1 SGDLS and CDR2 YYNGEE. Trimming left V 0 bases short and J 7 bases short, with 14 bases between. This CDR3 is CASSVGQGLVNEQFF. The CDR3 region has the DNA TGTGCCAGCAGCGTAGGGCAGGGACTGGTAAATGAGCAGTTCTTC.

J is TRBJ2-5 and V is TRBV7-9; TRBD2 matches 11 bases. The length of the CDR3 is 16 residues. CDR1 and CDR2 (germline): SEHNR, FQNEAQ (reference sequence). Unmatched junction bases numbered 5, after V lost 4 bases and J lost 1 base. The CDR3 reads CASSSLGLAAQETQYF. DNA of the CDR3: TGTGCCAGCAGCTCATTGGGACTAGCGGCCCAAGAGACCCAGTACTTC.

The chain has TRBV5-4 and TRBJ2-5; TRBD2 matches 8 bases. Germline lookup yields CDR1 SGHNT and CDR2 YYREEE (reference sequence). CDR3 length equals 17 residues. V lost 3 bases to trimming and J lost 2 bases; unmatched junction nucleotides: 12. The CDR3 DNA is TGTGCCAGCAGCTCCCCCGAGTGGGCGGGGGGTCAAGAGACCCAGTACTTC. It encodes CASSSPEWAGGQETQYF.

The V and J genes are TRBV5-8 and TRBJ2-3; 13 bases fit TRBD2. This CDR3 spans 19 amino acids. Germline V gives CDR1 SGHTS, CDR2 YDEGEE. The ends lost 3 bases at V and 4 bases at J; junction bases unmatched: 14. The DNA for the CDR3 is TGTGCCAGCAGCTCGGGAAACAGACGACTAGCGGGGGGCTCAGATACGCAGTATTTT. Translated, it gives CASSSGNRRLAGGSDTQYF.

The chain couples TRBV7-9 to TRBJ1-1, with 7 bases lining up with TRBD1. The germline V gene encodes CDR1 SEHNR and CDR2 FQNEAQ (reference sequence). V gave up 4 bases and J gave up 6 bases; unmatched junction bases: 8. The CDR3 spans 14 residues. The CDR3 protein is CASSSGQTNAEAFF. DNA of the CDR3: TGTGCCAGCAGCTCGGGACAGACCAACGCTGAAGCTTTCTTT.

The rearrangement uses TRBV5-1 and TRBJ2-1, with D tentatively TRBD2 (5 bases). This CDR3 has 14 residues. V lost 5 bases and J lost 0, with 9 bases in between. The germline CDR1 and CDR2 sequences are SGHRS and YFSETQ. This chain's CDR3 is CASSRSGSYNEQFF. DNA of the CDR3: TGCGCCAGCAGTAGGAGCGGCTCCTACAATGAGCAGTTCTTC.

This clone was observed a single time. The chain is built from TRBV18 and TRBJ1-2; maybe TRBD1 (5 bases). The CDR3 consists of 14 residues. Trimming took off 3 bases at V and 7 bases at J, with 15 bases between the two ends. Germline lookup yields CDR1 KGHSH and CDR2 LQKENI. This CDR3 is CASSPQEDIGGYTF. The DNA for the CDR3 is TGTGCCAGCTCACCTCAAGAGGACATAGGTGGCTACACCTTC.

This clone was picked up one time. J is TRBJ2-5 and V is TRBV7-6, with a possible D match to TRBD2 (5 bases). With 6 bases removed from V and 5 bases from J, the gap between germline ends came to 13 bases. Germline CDR1 is SGHVS and CDR2 is FNYEAQ. The CDR3 has 13 residues. The CDR3 sequence: CASRQLGRETQYF. CDR3 nucleotide sequence: TGTGCCAGCAGACAACTAGGTCGTGAGACCCAGTACTTC.